This T cell receptor (beta chain) was sequenced during a study of CD8 T cells in ankylosing spondylitis. Trimming shortened V by 4 bases and J by 4 bases, and 11 bases separated the two germline ends. The CDR3 is 13 amino acids. CDR1 is ENHRY and CDR2 is SYGVKD in the germline V gene. MiXCR was run by TCRdb on the 5' RACE reads, yielding one entry per CDR3 protein. The data contain roughly 230,000 distinct CDR3 sequences, roughly 8% of them seen just once; the ten biggest clones take up 4% to 5%. This clonotype has ten or more counts. This receptor was obtained from a female donor with ankylosing spondylitis or in good health (not recorded which). The sequenced sample was blood, either unsorted or a sorted T cell fraction (not recorded which). This chain connects TRBV10-3 to TRBJ2-7; D not certain. For the CDR3, the DNA is TGTGCCATCAGTGCTTTACTCCTGTACGAGCAGTACTTC. Its translation: CAISALLLYEQYF.